The 15 T cell receptor beta chains listed next were all sequenced from one sample in a study of T cells in Graves' hyperthyroidism and ophthalmopathy. It was RNA transcripts that yielded the amplified TCR beta CDR3 regions. The primer set for the first-round RT-PCR of the TCR CDR3 was HTBI. TCRdb re-derived calls from the multiplex PCR reads in MiXCR, one entry per CDR3 protein. The table lists around 500,000 distinct CDR3 sequences, approximately 23% of them singletons. Sequences were obtained from blood. These receptors were obtained from a woman aged 70 to 79 with Graves' ophthalmopathy.

This clonotype was seen only once. The chain combines TRBV6-1 with TRBJ2-1, with 11 positions matching TRBD2. The trim removed 2 bases at V and 7 bases at J, leaving 1 base unmatched. The CDR3 spans 14 residues. The V gene's germline CDR1 is MNHNS and CDR2 SASEGT. The DNA for the CDR3 is TGTGCCAGCAGTGAAACTAGCGGGGGTAATGAGCAGTTCTTC. It translates to CASSETSGGNEQFF.

This clonotype was seen more than once but under ten times. The J gene is TRBJ1-2, the V gene TRBV11-2; possible D gene TRBD1, 5 bases. Per the germline V gene, CDR1 is SGHAT and CDR2 is FQNNGV. The CDR3 runs to 13 residues. Trimming left V 0 bases short and J 6 bases short, with 8 bases between. The CDR3 DNA reads TGTGCCAGCAGCTTAGATGGGGGGAATGGCTACACCTTC. Translation: CASSLDGGNGYTF.

The chain uses TRBV6-1 and TRBJ2-5; 11 bases map to TRBD2. CDR1 and CDR2 (germline): MNHNS, SASEGT. The length of the CDR3 is 16 residues. The trim removed 4 bases at V and 0 bases at J, leaving 4 bases unmatched. This CDR3 is CASSGSSGRYQETQYF. CDR3 DNA sequence: TGTGCCAGCAGTGGCTCTAGCGGGAGGTACCAAGAGACCCAGTACTTC.

This chain connects TRBV18 to TRBJ1-1, with 9 bases identical to TRBD1. The CDR3 has 15 amino acids. CDR1 KGHSH and CDR2 LQKENI come from the germline V gene. V lost 4 bases and J lost 5; bases outside the gene matches: 8. DNA for the CDR3: TGTGCCAGCTCACTTCAACAGGGGGCTATGACTGAAGCTTTCTTT. As protein: CASSLQQGAMTEAFF.

This clonotype was seen repeatedly, ten times or more. This rearrangement joins TRBV6-5 to TRBJ1-1; D is unresolved. Germline V gene sequence: CDR1 MNHEY, CDR2 SVGAGI. This CDR3 comprises 14 residues. V dropped 2 bases and J dropped 3 bases, with 10 bases sitting between them. The CDR3 reads CASSYGPRDTEAFF. CDR3 sequence (DNA): TGTGCCAGCAGTTACGGACCGCGGGACACTGAAGCTTTCTTT.

This clonotype was seen a few times. The J gene is TRBJ2-4, the V gene TRBV18; D may be TRBD1 (5 bases). The CDR3 runs to 17 residues. Trimming cost V 1 base and J 0 bases, with 13 bases left between them. Germline lookup yields CDR1 KGHSH and CDR2 LQKENI. This CDR3 is CASSPLPGALAKNIQYF. The CDR3 bases are TGTGCCAGCTCACCACTACCTGGGGCACTAGCCAAAAACATTCAGTACTTC.

This sequence joins TRBV9 and TRBJ1-4; D might be TRBD1 (6 bases). CDR1 and CDR2 (germline): SGDLS, YYNGEE. The CDR3 spans 16 residues. V was shortened by 0 bases and J by 1 base, with 10 bases between the two germline ends. The CDR3: CASSVGQGITNEKLFF. The CDR3 coding sequence is TGTGCCAGCAGCGTAGGGCAGGGGATAACTAATGAAAAACTGTTTTTT.

This clonotype was seen only a few times. The genes are TRBV30 and TRBJ2-5; perhaps TRBD2 as D (5 bases). Germline V gene lookup returns CDR1 GTSNPN and CDR2 SVGIG (reference sequence). V lost 4 bases and J lost 2, with 11 bases in between. The CDR3 has 13 amino acids. The CDR3, as DNA: TGTGCCTGGAATCGCGGGTTGCAAGAGACCCAGTACTTC. Translated: CAWNRGLQETQYF.

The rearrangement uses TRBV10-2 and TRBJ2-3; 11 bases map to TRBD2. V shed 2 bases, J shed 3 bases, and the junction held 1 base outside the gene matches. Germline CDR1 reads WSHSY; CDR2 reads SAAADI. This CDR3 spans 15 amino acids. CDR3: CASSEPSGGTDTQYF. The CDR3 DNA reads as TGCGCCAGCAGTGAGCCTAGCGGGGGGACAGATACGCAGTATTTT.

This chain joins TRBV12-5 and TRBJ1-1; D might be TRBD1 (5 bases). The CDR3 is made up of 13 amino acids. Trimming took 7 bases from V and 0 from J, leaving 9 bases between them. Germline lookup yields CDR1 LGHNT and CDR2 FRNRAP. The CDR3 reads CASAWGMNTEAFF. The CDR3 DNA is TGTGCTAGTGCGTGGGGCATGAACACTGAAGCTTTCTTT.

This clonotype was seen ten or more times. The chain combines TRBV12-3 or TRBV12-4 with TRBJ2-2; D unclear. V gave up 7 bases and J gave up 8 bases, with 8 bases separating them. The CDR3 has 11 residues. The CDR3 region is CASTEGGELFF. CDR3 bases: TGTGCCAGCACCGAAGGGGGGGAGCTGTTTTTT.

This clonotype was picked up a small number of times. The V and J genes are TRBV10-3 and TRBJ2-2, with a weak D call TRBD2 (5 bases). V was clipped by 3 bases and J by 7 bases, with 9 bases between them. The V gene's germline CDR1 is ENHRY and CDR2 SYGVKD. The CDR3 extends over 13 amino acids. The chain's CDR3 is CAISEGLIGELFF. The CDR3 DNA follows: TGTGCCATCAGTGAAGGACTTATCGGGGAGCTGTTTTTT.

This clonotype came up many times. The rearrangement joins TRBV2 to TRBJ2-3; 9 bases map to TRBD2. This CDR3 is 17 amino acids long. Looked up from germline, CDR1 is SNHLY and CDR2 is FYNNEI. V lost 2 bases to trimming and J lost 3 bases; unmatched junction nucleotides: 9. CDR3 amino acids: CASSEMIAGVRTDTQYF. CDR3 DNA sequence: TGTGCCAGCAGTGAAATGATAGCGGGAGTCCGGACAGATACGCAGTATTTT.

The table lists this clonotype with many counts. The rearrangement joins TRBV2 to TRBJ2-7; no firm D call. V lost 7 bases, J lost 2 bases, and 12 bases lay in between. The CDR3 consists of 13 residues. CDR1 and CDR2 from the germline V gene are SNHLY and FYNNEI. In DNA form, the CDR3 reads TGTGCCAGCAACTTTGGTAGCACCTACGAGCAGTACTTC. The encoded protein is CASNFGSTYEQYF.

This clonotype was recorded a few times. This chain uses TRBV7-2 with TRBJ2-3; D is unclear. The V gene lost 4 bases and the J gene lost 2 bases, with 22 bases spanning the gap. Germline CDR1 and CDR2: SGHTA and FQGNSA. This CDR3 spans 18 amino acids. CDR3 protein: CASSSPLKTPAITDTQYF. DNA for the CDR3: TGTGCCAGCAGCTCACCCTTAAAGACTCCAGCTATCACAGATACGCAGTATTTT.